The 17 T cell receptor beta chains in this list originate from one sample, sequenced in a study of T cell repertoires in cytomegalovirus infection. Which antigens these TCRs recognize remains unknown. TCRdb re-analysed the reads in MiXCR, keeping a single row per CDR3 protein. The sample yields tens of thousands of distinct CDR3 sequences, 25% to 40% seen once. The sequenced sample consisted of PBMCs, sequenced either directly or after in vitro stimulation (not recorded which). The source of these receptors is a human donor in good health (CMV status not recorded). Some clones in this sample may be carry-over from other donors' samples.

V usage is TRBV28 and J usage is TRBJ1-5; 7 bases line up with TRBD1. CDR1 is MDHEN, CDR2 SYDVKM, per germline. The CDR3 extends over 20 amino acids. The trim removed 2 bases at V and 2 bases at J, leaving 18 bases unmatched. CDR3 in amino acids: CASSLVRDSFGGWGNQPQHF. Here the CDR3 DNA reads TGTGCCAGCAGTTTAGTTAGGGACAGTTTCGGGGGGTGGGGCAATCAGCCCCAGCATTTT.

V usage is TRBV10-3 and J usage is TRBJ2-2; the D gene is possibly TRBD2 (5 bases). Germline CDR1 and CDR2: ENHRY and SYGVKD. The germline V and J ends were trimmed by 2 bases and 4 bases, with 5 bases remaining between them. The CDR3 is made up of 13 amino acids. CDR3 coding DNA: TGTGCCATCAGTGAGGCGGGCACCGGGGAGCTGTTTTTT. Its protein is CAISEAGTGELFF.

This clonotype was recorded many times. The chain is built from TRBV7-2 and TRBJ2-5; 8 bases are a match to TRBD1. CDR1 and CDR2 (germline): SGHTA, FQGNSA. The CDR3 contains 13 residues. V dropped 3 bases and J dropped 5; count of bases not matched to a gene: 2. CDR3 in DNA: TGTGCCAGCAGCTTTAGACAGGGGGAGACCCAGTACTTC. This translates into CASSFRQGETQYF.

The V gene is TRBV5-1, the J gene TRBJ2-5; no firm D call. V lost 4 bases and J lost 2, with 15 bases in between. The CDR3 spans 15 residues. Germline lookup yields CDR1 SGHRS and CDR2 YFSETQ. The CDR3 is CASSLRYGLQETQYF. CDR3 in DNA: TGCGCCAGCAGCCTTCGTTACGGTCTTCAAGAGACCCAGTACTTC.

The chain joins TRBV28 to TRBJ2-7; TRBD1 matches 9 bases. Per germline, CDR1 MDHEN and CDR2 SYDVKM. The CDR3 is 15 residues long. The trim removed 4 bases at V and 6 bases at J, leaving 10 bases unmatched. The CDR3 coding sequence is TGTGCCAGCAGTTACCCACAGGGGGCGCTTCCCGAGCAGTACTTC. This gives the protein CASSYPQGALPEQYF. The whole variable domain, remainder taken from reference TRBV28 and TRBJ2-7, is DVKVTQSSRYLVKRTGEKVFLECVQDMDHENMFWYRQDPGLGLRLIYFSYDVKMKEKGDIPEGYSVSREKKERFSLILESASTNQTSMYLCASSYPQGALPEQYFGPGTRLTVT.

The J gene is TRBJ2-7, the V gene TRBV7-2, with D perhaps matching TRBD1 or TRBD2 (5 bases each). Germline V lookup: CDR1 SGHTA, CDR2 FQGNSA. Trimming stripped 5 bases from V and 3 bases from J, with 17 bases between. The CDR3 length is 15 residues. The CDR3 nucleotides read TGTGCCAGCAGCCCCCTCGGGGACGGGGTCTACGAGCAGTACTTC. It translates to CASSPLGDGVYEQYF.

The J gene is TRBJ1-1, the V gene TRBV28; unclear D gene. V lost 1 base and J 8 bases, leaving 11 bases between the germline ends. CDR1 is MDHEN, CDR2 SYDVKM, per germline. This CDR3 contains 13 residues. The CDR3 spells CASSLFGSGEAFF. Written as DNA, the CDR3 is TGTGCCAGCAGTTTATTTGGGTCGGGGGAAGCTTTCTTT.

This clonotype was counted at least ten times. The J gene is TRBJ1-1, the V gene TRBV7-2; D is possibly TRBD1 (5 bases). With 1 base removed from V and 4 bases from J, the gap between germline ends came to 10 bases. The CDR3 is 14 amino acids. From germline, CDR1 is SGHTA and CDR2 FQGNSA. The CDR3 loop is CASSLERGSTEAFF. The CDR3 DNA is TGTGCCAGCAGCTTAGAAAGGGGAAGCACTGAAGCTTTCTTT.

Here the CDR3 DNA reads TGTGCCAGCAGTGAACAGGCACAGACAAGGGCTTTCTTT. It codes for CASSEQAQTRAFF. The chain recombines TRBV6-1 with TRBJ1-1; D uncertain. Germline CDR1 reads MNHNS; CDR2 reads SASEGT. The CDR3 has 13 residues. V dropped 2 bases and J dropped 11 bases, with 15 bases sitting between them.

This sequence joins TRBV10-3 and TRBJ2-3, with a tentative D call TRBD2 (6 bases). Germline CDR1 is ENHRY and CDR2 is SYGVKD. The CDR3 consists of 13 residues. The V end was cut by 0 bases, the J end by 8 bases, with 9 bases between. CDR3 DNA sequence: TGTGCCATCAGTGAGTCGCGGGGTGGTACGCAGTATTTT. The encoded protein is CAISESRGGTQYF.

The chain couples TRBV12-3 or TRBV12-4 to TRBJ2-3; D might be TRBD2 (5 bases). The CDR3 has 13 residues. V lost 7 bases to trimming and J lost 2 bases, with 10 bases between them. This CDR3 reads CASNVDYTDTQYF. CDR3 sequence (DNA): TGTGCCAGCAACGTCGACTACACAGATACGCAGTATTTT.

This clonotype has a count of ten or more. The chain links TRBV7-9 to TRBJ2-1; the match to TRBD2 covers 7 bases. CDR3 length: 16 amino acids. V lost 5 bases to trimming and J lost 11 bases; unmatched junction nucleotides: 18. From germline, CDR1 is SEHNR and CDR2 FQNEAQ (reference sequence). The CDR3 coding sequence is TGTGCCAGCAGCCCCCCATACGGGAGGCCTGCCCATCAGCAGTTCTTC. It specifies CASSPPYGRPAHQQFF.

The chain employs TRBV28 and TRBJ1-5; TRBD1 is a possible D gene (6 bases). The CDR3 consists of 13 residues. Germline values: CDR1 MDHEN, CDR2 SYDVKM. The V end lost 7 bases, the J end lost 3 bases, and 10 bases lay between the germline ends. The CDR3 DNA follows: TGTGCCAGCAACGGGGGGCCCAATCAGCCCCAGCATTTT. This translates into CASNGGPNQPQHF. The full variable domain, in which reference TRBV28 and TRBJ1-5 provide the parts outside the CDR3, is DVKVTQSSRYLVKRTGEKVFLECVQDMDHENMFWYRQDPGLGLRLIYFSYDVKMKEKGDIPEGYSVSREKKERFSLILESASTNQTSMYLCASNGGPNQPQHFGDGTRLSIL.

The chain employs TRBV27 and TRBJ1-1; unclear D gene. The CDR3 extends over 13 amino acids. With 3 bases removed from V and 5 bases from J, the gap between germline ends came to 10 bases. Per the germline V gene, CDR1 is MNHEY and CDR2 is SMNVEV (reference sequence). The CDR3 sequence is CASSFRRGTEAFF. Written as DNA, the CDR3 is TGTGCCAGCAGTTTTCGGCGCGGAACTGAAGCTTTCTTT.

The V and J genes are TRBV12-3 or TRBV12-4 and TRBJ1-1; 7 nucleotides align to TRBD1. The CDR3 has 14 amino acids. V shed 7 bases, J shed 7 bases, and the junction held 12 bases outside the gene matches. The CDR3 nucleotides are TGTGCCAGCACCAAGACAGGGTGGGGTAGTGAAGCTTTCTTT. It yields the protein CASTKTGWGSEAFF.

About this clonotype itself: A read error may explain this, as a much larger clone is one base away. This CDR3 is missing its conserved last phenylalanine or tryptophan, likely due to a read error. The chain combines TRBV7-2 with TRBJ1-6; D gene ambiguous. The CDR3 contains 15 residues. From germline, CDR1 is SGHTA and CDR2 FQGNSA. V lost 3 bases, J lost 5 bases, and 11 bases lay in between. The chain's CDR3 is CASSFLRGNNSPLHL. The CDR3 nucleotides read TGTGCCAGCAGCTTTCTCAGAGGGAATAATTCACCCCTCCACTTG.

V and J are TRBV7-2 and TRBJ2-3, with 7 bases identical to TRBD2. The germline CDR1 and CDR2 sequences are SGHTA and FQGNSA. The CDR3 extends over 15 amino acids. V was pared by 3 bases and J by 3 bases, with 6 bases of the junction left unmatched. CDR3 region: CASSLGAGTTDTQYF. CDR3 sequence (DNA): TGTGCCAGCAGCTTGGGAGCGGGGACGACAGATACGCAGTATTTT.